Detailed here is one T cell receptor (beta chain). By flow cytometry, patients selected for sequencing had shown an expansion of CD8+CD57+ cells. Patients, without exception, had severe acquired aplastic anemia. CDR3 length: 13 amino acids. The V gene lost 3 bases and the J gene lost 3 bases, with 9 bases spanning the gap. Germline V gene data show CDR1 as SEHNR and CDR2 as FQNEAQ (reference sequence). The sample originates from a study of CD8+CD57+ T cells in acquired aplastic anemia. Overall study context: Mean DNA quantity obtained from sorted CD4+ and CD8+ cells was 2.5 to 4 ug.

TCR beta VDJ and CDR3 profiles were obtained from a genomic DNA template. TCRdb called the reads again in MiXCR, with one record for every CDR3 protein. Of 75,000 to 80,000 distinct CDR3 sequences listed, just over 70% are singletons. This chain links TRBV7-9 with TRBJ2-7; D unclear. This sequence originates from a human donor with aplastic anemia. Sample: sorted CD4+, CD8+, or CD8+CD57+ T cells (not recorded which) from PBMCs. The CDR3 bases are TGTGCCAGCAGCTTCGGCCCGAGCTACGAGCAGTACTTC. Amino acid sequence: CASSFGPSYEQYF.